The T cell receptor (beta chain) under discussion was sequenced for a study of T cell responses to AZD1222 COVID-19 vaccine. Findings and limits, study-wide: Of spike-specific TCRs, nearly half reportedly target regions left unmutated in variants. Baseline antibody screening turned up just a handful of seropositive AZD1222 recipients.

Germline loops: CDR1 MNHNS, CDR2 SASEGT. The CDR3 runs 14 residues. Trimming cost V 3 bases and J 7 bases, with 12 bases left between them. Sequencing used immunoSEQ multiplex PCR; TCRdb keeps in-frame clones, though not all of them. The table lists about 160,000 clones, 92% of them singletons. This clone was recorded once. Its specificity is not known. Here the sequenced sample was peripheral blood, taken 28 days after the second AZD1222 dose. The rearrangement uses TRBV6-1 and TRBJ1-4; possible D gene TRBD1, 6 bases. This TCR came from an adult who received the AZD1222 COVID-19 vaccine. In DNA form, the CDR3 reads TGTGCCAGCAGTGATTGGGGGGCGGGTGAAAAACTGTTTTTT. This gives the protein CASSDWGAGEKLFF.